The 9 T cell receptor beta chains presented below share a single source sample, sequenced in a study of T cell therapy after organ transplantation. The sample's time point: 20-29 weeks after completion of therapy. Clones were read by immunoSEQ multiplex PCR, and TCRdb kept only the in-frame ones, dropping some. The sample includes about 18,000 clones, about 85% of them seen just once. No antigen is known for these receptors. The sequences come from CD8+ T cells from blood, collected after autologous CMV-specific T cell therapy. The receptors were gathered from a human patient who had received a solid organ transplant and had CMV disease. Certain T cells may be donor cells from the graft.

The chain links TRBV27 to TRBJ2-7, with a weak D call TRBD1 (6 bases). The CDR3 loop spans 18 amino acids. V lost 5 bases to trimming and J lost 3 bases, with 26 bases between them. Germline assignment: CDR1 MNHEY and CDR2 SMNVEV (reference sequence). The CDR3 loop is CASSPSVGSEGVFYEQYF. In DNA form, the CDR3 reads TGTGCCAGCAGTCCCTCGGTGGGATCTGAGGGGGTTTTCTACGAGCAGTACTTC.

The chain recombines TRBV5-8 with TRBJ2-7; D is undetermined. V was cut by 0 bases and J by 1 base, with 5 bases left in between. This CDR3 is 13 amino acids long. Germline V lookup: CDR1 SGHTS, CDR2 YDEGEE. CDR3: CASSLEGSYEQYF. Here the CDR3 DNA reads TGTGCCAGCAGCTTGGAAGGGTCCTACGAGCAGTACTTC.

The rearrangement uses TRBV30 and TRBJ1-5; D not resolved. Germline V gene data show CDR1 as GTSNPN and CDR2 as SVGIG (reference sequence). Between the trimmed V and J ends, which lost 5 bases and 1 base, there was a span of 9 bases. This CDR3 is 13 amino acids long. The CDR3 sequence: CAWGLESNQPQHF. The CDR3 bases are TGTGCCTGGGGTTTGGAGAGCAATCAGCCCCAGCATTTT.

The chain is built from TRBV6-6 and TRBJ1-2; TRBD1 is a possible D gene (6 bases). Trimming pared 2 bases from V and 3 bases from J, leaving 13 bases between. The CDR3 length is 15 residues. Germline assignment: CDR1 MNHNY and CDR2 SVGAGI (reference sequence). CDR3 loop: CASSYLRTDYYGYTF. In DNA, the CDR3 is TGTGCCAGCAGTTACCTTAGGACAGACTACTATGGCTACACCTTC.

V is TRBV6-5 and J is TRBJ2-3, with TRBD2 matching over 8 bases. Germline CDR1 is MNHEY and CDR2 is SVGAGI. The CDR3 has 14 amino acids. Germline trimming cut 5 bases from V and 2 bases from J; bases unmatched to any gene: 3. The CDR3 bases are TGTGCCAGCAGTATTAGCGGGAACACAGATACGCAGTATTTT. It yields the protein CASSISGNTDTQYF.

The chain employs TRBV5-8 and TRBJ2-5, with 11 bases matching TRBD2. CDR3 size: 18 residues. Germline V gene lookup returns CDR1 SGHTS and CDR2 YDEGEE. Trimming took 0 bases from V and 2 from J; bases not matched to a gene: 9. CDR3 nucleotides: TGTGCCAGCAGCTTGGGTAGCGGGAGGGCCTTAGTACAAGAGACCCAGTACTTC. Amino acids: CASSLGSGRALVQETQYF.

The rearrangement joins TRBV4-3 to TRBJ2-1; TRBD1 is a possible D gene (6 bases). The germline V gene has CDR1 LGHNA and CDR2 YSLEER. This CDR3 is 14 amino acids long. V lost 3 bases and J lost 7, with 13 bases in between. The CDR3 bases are TGCGCCAGCAGCCACCGGACAGAAGTTAATGAGCAGTTCTTC. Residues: CASSHRTEVNEQFF.

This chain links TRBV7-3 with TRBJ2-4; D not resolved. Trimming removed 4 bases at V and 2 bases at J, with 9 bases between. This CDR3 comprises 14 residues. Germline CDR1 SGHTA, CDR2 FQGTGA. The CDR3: CASSSDVSKNIQYF. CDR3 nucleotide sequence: TGTGCCAGCAGCTCGGACGTTTCCAAAAACATTCAGTACTTC.

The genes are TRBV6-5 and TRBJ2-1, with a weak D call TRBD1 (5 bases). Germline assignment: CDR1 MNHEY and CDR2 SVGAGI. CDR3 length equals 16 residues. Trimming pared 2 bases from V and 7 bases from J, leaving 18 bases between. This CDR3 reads CASSYGAGQVGNEQFF. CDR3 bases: TGTGCCAGCAGTTACGGAGCAGGACAAGTGGGTAATGAGCAGTTCTTC.